These 23 T cell receptor beta chains share one sample of origin, sequenced in a study of blood T cell repertoires in COVID-19. The table came from immunoSEQ multiplex PCR; TCRdb's copy has only in-frame clones and leaves some out. Of more than 70,000 clones listed, 65% to 90% are singletons. The sequenced material came from peripheral blood. These receptors were obtained from a man in his sixties with acute or convalescent COVID-19.

The gene calls are TRBV6-6 and TRBJ2-7, with 10 bases matching TRBD1. Germline V gene lookup returns CDR1 MNHNY and CDR2 SVGAGI (reference sequence). J gave up 6 bases and V 8 bases, and 13 bases lay outside the gene matches. The CDR3 has 15 amino acids. The CDR3 sequence is CASAPSWDRGFEQYF. CDR3 DNA: TGTGCCAGCGCTCCTTCGTGGGACAGGGGATTCGAGCAGTACTTC.

The chain couples TRBV19 to TRBJ1-1, with 11 bases lining up with TRBD1. J lost 1 base, V lost 7 bases, and 11 bases had no gene match. The CDR3 sequence is 17 residues long. The V gene's germline CDR1 is LNHDA and CDR2 SQIVND (reference sequence). The CDR3 DNA reads TGTGCCAGTATAAAATATACGGACAGGGGGCGGAACACTGAAGCTTTCTTT. This translates into CASIKYTDRGRNTEAFF.

V is TRBV11-3 and J is TRBJ2-1; D unclear. The germline CDR1 and CDR2 sequences are SGHNT and YENEEA. The CDR3 covers 12 residues. Trimming left V 5 bases short and J 8 bases short, with 10 bases between. The CDR3 here is CASSAQADEQFF. The CDR3 coding sequence is TGTGCCAGCAGCGCGCAGGCCGATGAGCAGTTCTTC.

The chain combines TRBV6-2 or TRBV6-3 with TRBJ1-2; D is unresolved. Deletions cut 6 bases from V and 8 bases from J, with 16 bases between. The CDR3 spans 13 residues. Germline CDR1 reads MNHEY; CDR2 reads SVGEGT. The CDR3 DNA reads TGTGCCAGCAGCCAACGTCCCACGGGAGGCTACACCTTC. This encodes CASSQRPTGGYTF.

This clone has a single count. The chain is built from TRBV21-1 and TRBJ2-2; TRBD1, the table's D call, was not compared with the DNA. TRBV21-1 is marked as a pseudogene. The CDR3 runs to 19 residues. The CDR3 protein is CASRVNDRGWFSNTGELFF. CDR3 nucleotides: TGTGCCAGCAGGGTAAATGACAGGGGCTGGTTTTCGAACACCGGGGAGCTGTTTTTT.

This chain joins TRBV3-1 (or the pseudogene TRBV3-2) and TRBJ1-1; the match to TRBD1 covers 10 bases. Germline CDR1 and CDR2: LGHDT and YNNKEL (reference sequence). The V segment lost 4 bases and the J segment 6 bases; nucleotides outside the gene matches: 5. This CDR3 is built from 14 residues. The CDR3: CASSRDRGGAEAFF. The CDR3 nucleotides read TGTGCCAGCAGCCGGGACAGGGGAGGGGCTGAAGCTTTCTTT.

V and J are TRBV5-1 and TRBJ2-3; 9 bases map to TRBD2. This CDR3 comprises 16 residues. V was clipped by 3 bases and J by 0 bases; unmatched bases: 5. CDR1 and CDR2 (germline): SGHRS, YFSETQ. The CDR3 region is CASSYGLALSTDTQYF. The DNA for the CDR3 is TGCGCCAGCAGCTACGGACTAGCGCTGAGCACAGATACGCAGTATTTT. Full variable domain (missing parts from reference TRBV5-1 and TRBJ2-3): KAGVTQTPRYLIKTRGQQVTLSCSPISGHRSVSWYQQTPGQGLQFLFEYFSETQRNKGNFPGRFSGRQFSNSRSEMNVSTLELGDSALYLCASSYGLALSTDTQYFGPGTRLTVL.

The J gene is TRBJ1-2, the V gene TRBV29-1; no clear D. CDR1 is SQVTM and CDR2 is ANQGSEA in the germline V gene. V lost 4 bases to trimming and J lost 4 bases, with 10 bases between them. The CDR3 spans 12 residues. CDR3 in DNA: TGCAGCGTTGGAGGGCGATTCTATGGCTACACCTTC. Amino acid sequence: CSVGGRFYGYTF.

The V gene is TRBV3-1 (or the pseudogene TRBV3-2), the J gene TRBJ2-2; 8 nucleotides match TRBD1. V lost 4 bases, J lost 3 bases, and 7 bases stayed unmatched. Germline CDR1 and CDR2: LGHDT and YNNKEL (reference sequence). The CDR3 is 16 amino acids. CDR3 region: CASSRQGKGHTGELFF. In DNA form, the CDR3 reads TGTGCCAGCAGCCGACAGGGGAAAGGGCACACCGGGGAGCTGTTTTTT.

V is TRBV19 and J is TRBJ1-5; 7 positions agree with TRBD1. The CDR3 totals 15 residues. CDR1 LNHDA and CDR2 SQIVND come from the germline V gene (reference sequence). The V and J ends lost 5 bases and 4 bases, in that order; junction bases with no gene match: 8. This chain's CDR3 is CASSQPGQRNQPQHF. In DNA, the CDR3 is TGTGCCAGTAGTCAGCCGGGACAGCGAAATCAGCCCCAGCATTTT.

This clone came up a few times. The CDR3 DNA reads as TGTGCCAGCTGTACAGGGCCTATGAACACTGAAGCTTTCTTT. Its translation: CASCTGPMNTEAFF. The chain links TRBV27 to TRBJ1-1; a weak D match, TRBD1 (6 bases). This CDR3 contains 14 residues. Germline CDR1 MNHEY, CDR2 SMNVEV (reference sequence). Trimming took off 8 bases at V and 0 bases at J, with 13 bases between the two ends.

The gene calls are TRBV20-1 and TRBJ2-1; D is unresolved. The CDR3 has 13 residues. The V gene's germline CDR1 is DFQATT and CDR2 SNEGSKA (reference sequence). V lost 3 bases and J lost 13, with 19 bases in between. This chain's CDR3 is CSASLVAGETQFF. In nucleotides, the CDR3 is TGCAGTGCTAGTTTGGTGGCCGGAGAGACCCAGTTCTTC.

This sequence joins TRBV7-8 and TRBJ2-7, with no clear D. Trimming pared 5 bases from V and 6 bases from J, leaving 23 bases between. This CDR3 comprises 16 residues. Germline CDR1 SGHVS, CDR2 FQNEAQ. DNA for the CDR3: TGTGCCAGCAGCGGGCGTGGGCAGGTCGTTATCTTCGAGCAGTACTTC. Its translation is CASSGRGQVVIFEQYF.

DNA for the CDR3: TGTGCCAGTATCTCCCCAGGGGGGACCAATCAGCCCCAGCATTTT. Translation: CASISPGGTNQPQHF. The chain employs TRBV19 and TRBJ1-5; 7 bases fit TRBD1. This CDR3 spans 15 amino acids. V was clipped by 7 bases and J by 3 bases; unmatched bases: 9. The germline gives CDR1 LNHDA, CDR2 SQIVND (reference sequence).

This clone was recorded once. This rearrangement joins TRBV9 to TRBJ2-4; 14 bases line up with TRBD2. The ends lost 4 bases at V and 9 bases at J; junction bases unmatched: 9. The germline gives CDR1 SGDLS, CDR2 YYNGEE. The CDR3 sequence is 16 residues long. The CDR3 DNA is TGTGCCAGCAGCTCGGGGACTAGCGGGAGTGTGACCATTCAGTACTTC. Encoded protein: CASSSGTSGSVTIQYF.

The V call is TRBV6-2 or TRBV6-3, the J call TRBJ1-1, with D possibly being TRBD1 (5 bases). Trimming took off 2 bases at V and 1 base at J, with 8 bases between the two ends. CDR1 is MNHEY and CDR2 is SVGEGT in the germline V gene. This CDR3 is built from 14 residues. This chain's CDR3 is CASSYHGANTEAFF. The DNA for the CDR3 is TGTGCCAGCAGTTACCATGGGGCGAACACTGAAGCTTTCTTT.

In DNA form, the CDR3 reads TGTGCCACTACGACCCATCGGGACAGTTGGGAAGAGGACAATCAGCCCCAGCATTTT. Amino acids: CATTTHRDSWEEDNQPQHF. The J gene is TRBJ1-5, the V gene TRBV3-1 (or the pseudogene TRBV3-2), with TRBD1 identical over 7 bases. V was clipped by 10 bases and J by 3 bases; unmatched bases: 24. In germline, CDR1 is LGHDT, CDR2 YNNKEL (reference sequence). This CDR3 has 19 residues.

The genes are TRBV19 and TRBJ1-5, with 8 bases lining up with TRBD1. The CDR3 has 15 residues. CDR1 is LNHDA and CDR2 is SQIVND in the germline V gene (reference sequence). Trimming took 6 bases from V and 0 from J; bases not matched to a gene: 4. CDR3 residues: CASRGQGNSNQPQHF. The CDR3 nucleotides are TGTGCCAGTAGAGGACAGGGAAATAGCAATCAGCCCCAGCATTTT.

The chain is built from TRBV6-5 and TRBJ1-2; D ambiguous. Between the trimmed V and J ends, which lost 6 bases and 5 bases, there was a span of 16 bases. Germline assignment: CDR1 MNHEY and CDR2 SVGAGI. This CDR3 region has 14 residues. CDR3 sequence reads: CASRRDSPLYGYTF. CDR3 sequence (DNA): TGTGCCAGCAGACGTGACTCCCCCCTTTATGGCTACACCTTC.

This chain links TRBV10-3 with TRBJ2-3; 12 positions match TRBD2. The CDR3 runs to 17 residues. From germline, CDR1 is ENHRY and CDR2 SYGVKD. V was pared by 3 bases and J by 1 base, with 5 bases of the junction left unmatched. CDR3 nucleotide sequence: TGTGCCATCAGTGAACTAGCGGGGGGACTCGGCACAGATACGCAGTATTTT. This encodes CAISELAGGLGTDTQYF.

The rearrangement uses TRBV28 and TRBJ1-4, with 8 nucleotides matching TRBD1. CDR1 and CDR2 (germline): MDHEN, SYDVKM. The CDR3 loop spans 14 amino acids. The V segment lost 6 bases and the J segment 7 bases; nucleotides outside the gene matches: 7. The CDR3 DNA sequence: TGTGCCAGCAGCCTCGGACAGGGCCCTGAAAAACTGTTTTTT. Protein product: CASSLGQGPEKLFF.

This chain uses TRBV6-5 with TRBJ1-2, with 7 positions matching TRBD1. CDR3 length equals 13 residues. The V gene end was trimmed by 7 bases and the J gene end by 8 bases; junction bases not matched to a gene: 10. Germline loops: CDR1 MNHEY, CDR2 SVGAGI. CDR3 coding DNA: TGTGCCAGCACCGTAGGGGGCCCCCTCGGCTACACCTTC. Its protein is CASTVGGPLGYTF.

There are a few counts of this clone. The V gene is TRBV11-2, the J gene TRBJ1-1, with TRBD1 as a possible D gene (6 bases). The CDR3 loop spans 13 amino acids. Trimming left V 5 bases short and J 7 bases short, with 14 bases between. Per germline, CDR1 SGHAT and CDR2 FQNNGV. CDR3 nucleotide sequence: TGTGCCAGCAGCATACAGGGATCCTTTGAAGCTTTCTTT. Translation gives CASSIQGSFEAFF.